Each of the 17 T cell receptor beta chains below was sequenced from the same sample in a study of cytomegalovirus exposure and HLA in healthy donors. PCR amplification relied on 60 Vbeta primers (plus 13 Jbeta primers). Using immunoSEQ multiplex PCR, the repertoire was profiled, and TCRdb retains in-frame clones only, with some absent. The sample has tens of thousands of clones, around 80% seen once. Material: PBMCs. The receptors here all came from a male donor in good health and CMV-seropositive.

CDR3 nucleotide sequence: TGTGCCAGCAGCGTTAACGGAGAGACCCAGTACTTC. Its translation is CASSVNGETQYF. The chain links TRBV7-9 to TRBJ2-5, with D unclear. The germline V gene encodes CDR1 SEHNR and CDR2 FQNEAQ (reference sequence). This CDR3 is 12 amino acids long. The V end lost 5 bases, the J end lost 4 bases, and 8 bases lay between the germline ends.

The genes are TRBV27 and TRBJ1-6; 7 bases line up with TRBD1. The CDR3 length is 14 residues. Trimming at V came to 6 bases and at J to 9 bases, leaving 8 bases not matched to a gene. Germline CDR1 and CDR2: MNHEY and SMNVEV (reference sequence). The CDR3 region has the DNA TGTGCCAGCAGCCCCAGGGGGGTAGTTTCACCCCTCCACTTT. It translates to CASSPRGVVSPLHF.

This CDR3 is CASSARQGAYEQYF. CDR3 DNA sequence: TGTGCCAGCAGCGCTAGACAGGGGGCCTACGAGCAGTACTTC. V usage is TRBV6-4 and J usage is TRBJ2-7; 9 bases align to TRBD1. This CDR3 spans 14 amino acids. Germline values: CDR1 MRHNA, CDR2 SNTAGT. The junction had 5 bases not matched to a gene; V was cut back by 6 bases and J by 2 bases.

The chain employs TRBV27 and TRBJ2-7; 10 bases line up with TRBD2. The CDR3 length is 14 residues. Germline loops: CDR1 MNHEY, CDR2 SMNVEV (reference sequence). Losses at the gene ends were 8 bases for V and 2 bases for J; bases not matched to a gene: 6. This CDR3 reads CASSGLASTYEQYF. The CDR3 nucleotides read TGTGCCAGCTCGGGACTAGCGTCAACCTACGAGCAGTACTTC.

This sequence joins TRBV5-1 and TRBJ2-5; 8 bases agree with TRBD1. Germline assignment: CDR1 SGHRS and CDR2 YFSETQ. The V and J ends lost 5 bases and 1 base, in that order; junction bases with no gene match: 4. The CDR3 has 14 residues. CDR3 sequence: CASSPGTGQETQYF. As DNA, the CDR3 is TGCGCCAGCAGTCCTGGGACAGGCCAAGAGACCCAGTACTTC.

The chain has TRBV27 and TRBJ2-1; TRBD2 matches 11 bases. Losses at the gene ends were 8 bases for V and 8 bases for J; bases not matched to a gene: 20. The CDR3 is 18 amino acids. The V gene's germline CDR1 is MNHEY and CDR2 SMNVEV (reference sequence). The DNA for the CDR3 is TGTGCCAGCGGATCCGGGACTAGCGGTTCCAACCTTGGCGATGAGCAGTTCTTC. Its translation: CASGSGTSGSNLGDEQFF.

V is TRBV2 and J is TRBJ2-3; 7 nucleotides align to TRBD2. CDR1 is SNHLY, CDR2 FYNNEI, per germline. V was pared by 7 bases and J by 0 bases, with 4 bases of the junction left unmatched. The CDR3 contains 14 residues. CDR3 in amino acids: CASKSGVSTDTQYF. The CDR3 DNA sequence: TGTGCCAGCAAGAGCGGGGTTAGCACAGATACGCAGTATTTT. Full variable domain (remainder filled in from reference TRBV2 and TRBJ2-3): EPEVTQTPSHQVTQMGQEVILRCVPISNHLYFYWYRQILGQKVEFLVSFYNNEISEKSEIFDDQFSVERPDGSNFTLKIRSTKLEDSAMYFCASKSGVSTDTQYFGPGTRLTVL.

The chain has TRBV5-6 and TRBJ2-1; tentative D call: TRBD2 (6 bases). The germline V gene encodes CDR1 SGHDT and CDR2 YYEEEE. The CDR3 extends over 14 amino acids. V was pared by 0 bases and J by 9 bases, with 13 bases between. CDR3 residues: CASSLGPRGLEQFF. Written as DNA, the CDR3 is TGTGCCAGCAGCTTGGGCCCCCGGGGACTTGAGCAGTTCTTC.

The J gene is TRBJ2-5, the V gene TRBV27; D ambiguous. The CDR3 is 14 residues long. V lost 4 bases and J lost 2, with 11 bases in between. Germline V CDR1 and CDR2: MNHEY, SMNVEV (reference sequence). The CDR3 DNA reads TGTGCCAGCAGTTCCCTTGTCACTCAAGAGACCCAGTACTTC. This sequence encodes CASSSLVTQETQYF.

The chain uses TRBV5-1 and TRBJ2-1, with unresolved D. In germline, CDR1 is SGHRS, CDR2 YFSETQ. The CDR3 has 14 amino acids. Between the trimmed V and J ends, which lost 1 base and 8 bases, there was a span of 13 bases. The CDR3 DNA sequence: TGCGCCAGCAGCTTGATAGAAGGTAGCTATGAGCAGTTCTTC. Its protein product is CASSLIEGSYEQFF.

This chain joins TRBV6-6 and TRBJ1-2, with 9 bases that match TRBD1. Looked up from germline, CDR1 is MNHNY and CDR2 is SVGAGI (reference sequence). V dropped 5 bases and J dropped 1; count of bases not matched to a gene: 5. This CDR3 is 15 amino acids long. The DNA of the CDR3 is TGTGCCAGCAGTGCCACAGGGGGCGGTAACTATGGCTACACCTTC. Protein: CASSATGGGNYGYTF.

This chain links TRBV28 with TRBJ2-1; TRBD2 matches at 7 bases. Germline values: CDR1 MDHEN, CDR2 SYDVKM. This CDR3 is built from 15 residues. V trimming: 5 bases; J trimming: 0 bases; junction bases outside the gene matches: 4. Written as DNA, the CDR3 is TGTGCCAGCAGTCGGGACTACCTCTCCTACAATGAGCAGTTCTTC. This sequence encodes CASSRDYLSYNEQFF. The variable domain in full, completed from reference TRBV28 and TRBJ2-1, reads DVKVTQSSRYLVKRTGEKVFLECVQDMDHENMFWYRQDPGLGLRLIYFSYDVKMKEKGDIPEGYSVSREKKERFSLILESASTNQTSMYLCASSRDYLSYNEQFFGPGTRLTVL.

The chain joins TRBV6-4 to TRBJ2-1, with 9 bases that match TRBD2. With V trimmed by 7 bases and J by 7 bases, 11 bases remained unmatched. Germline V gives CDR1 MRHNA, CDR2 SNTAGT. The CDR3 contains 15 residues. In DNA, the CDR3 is TGTGCCAGCACCTCGGCGGGAGGGGGTAGTAATGAGCAGTTCTTC. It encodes CASTSAGGGSNEQFF.

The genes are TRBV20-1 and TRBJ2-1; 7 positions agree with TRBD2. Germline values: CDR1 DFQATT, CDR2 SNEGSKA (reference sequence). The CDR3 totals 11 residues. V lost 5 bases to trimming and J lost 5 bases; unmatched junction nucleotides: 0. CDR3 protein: CSAGTNNEQFF. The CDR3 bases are TGCAGTGCTGGGACTAACAATGAGCAGTTCTTC.

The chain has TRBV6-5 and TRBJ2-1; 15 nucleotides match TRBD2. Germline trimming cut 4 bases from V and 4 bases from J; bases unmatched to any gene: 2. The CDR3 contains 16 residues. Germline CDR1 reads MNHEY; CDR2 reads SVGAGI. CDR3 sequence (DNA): TGTGCCAGCAGTTGGACTAGCGGGAGGGCTTACAATGAGCAGTTCTTC. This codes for CASSWTSGRAYNEQFF.

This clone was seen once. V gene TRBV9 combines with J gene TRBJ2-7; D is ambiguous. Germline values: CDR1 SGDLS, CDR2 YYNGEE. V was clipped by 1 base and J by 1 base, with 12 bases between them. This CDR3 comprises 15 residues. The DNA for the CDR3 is TGTGCCAGCAGCGTATTTAATGGGCCGTCCTACGAGCAGTACTTC. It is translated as CASSVFNGPSYEQYF.

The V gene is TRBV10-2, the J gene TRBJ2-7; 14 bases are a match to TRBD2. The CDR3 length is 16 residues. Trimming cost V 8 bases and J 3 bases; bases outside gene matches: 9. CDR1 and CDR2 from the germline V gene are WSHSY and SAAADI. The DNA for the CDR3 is TGCGCCAGCCAGGGACTAGCGGGAGAATCCGGCTACGAGCAGTACTTC. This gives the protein CASQGLAGESGYEQYF.